These 23 T cell receptor beta chains share one sample of origin, sequenced in a study of cytomegalovirus exposure and HLA in healthy donors. Libraries were prepared by immunoSEQ multiplex PCR; TCRdb keeps only in-frame clonotypes and omits some of them. The sample records under 200,000 clones, 75% to 90% being singletons. The sequencing input was PBMCs. Receptors originate from a woman aged 18-30 years in good health and CMV-seronegative.

The chain combines TRBV28 with TRBJ1-4, with 11 bases aligning to TRBD1. The CDR3 runs 15 residues. V lost 2 bases, J lost 8 bases, and 4 bases stayed unmatched. Germline CDR1 reads MDHEN; CDR2 reads SYDVKM. The CDR3 sequence: CASSLRDRGEEKLFF. The CDR3 DNA follows: TGTGCCAGCAGTTTAAGGGACAGGGGGGAGGAAAAACTGTTTTTT.

This rearrangement joins TRBV29-1 to TRBJ2-1; 14 bases match TRBD2. Trimming at V came to 5 bases and at J to 2 bases, leaving 8 bases not matched to a gene. The CDR3 extends over 17 amino acids. The germline gives CDR1 SQVTM, CDR2 ANQGSEA. In DNA, the CDR3 is TGCAGCGTTCTCGGGACTAGCGGGGGAATTACCTACAATGAGCAGTTCTTC. This codes for CSVLGTSGGITYNEQFF.

The chain combines TRBV19 with TRBJ1-2; 7 positions agree with TRBD1. After removal of 5 bases from V and 8 bases from J, the junction contained 5 bases not matched to a gene. CDR1 and CDR2 (germline): LNHDA, SQIVND (reference sequence). The CDR3 runs to 12 residues. In nucleotides, the CDR3 is TGTGCCAGTAGTCTGACAGGGCGGGGCTACACCTTC. This sequence encodes CASSLTGRGYTF. Based on the CDR3 plus reference TRBV19 and TRBJ1-2, the full variable domain is DGGITQSPKYLFRKEGQNVTLSCEQNLNHDAMYWYRQDPGQGLRLIYYSQIVNDFQKGDIAEGYSVSREKKESFPLTVTSAQKNPTAFYLCASSLTGRGYTFGSGTRLTVV.

The genes are TRBV4-2 and TRBJ2-1; unclear D gene. With 0 bases removed from V and 9 bases from J, the gap between germline ends came to 12 bases. This CDR3 has 14 amino acids. Germline loops: CDR1 LGHNA, CDR2 YNFKEQ. Here the CDR3 reads CASSQEISRVEQFF. CDR3 DNA: TGTGCCAGCAGCCAAGAAATTTCCCGGGTTGAGCAGTTCTTC.

The chain has TRBV27 and TRBJ2-7, with D perhaps TRBD1 (6 bases). The CDR3 has 15 amino acids. V lost 2 bases, J lost 5 bases, and 16 bases lay in between. CDR1 is MNHEY, CDR2 SMNVEV, per germline (reference sequence). The CDR3 sequence is CASSLTPGTSHEQYF. The CDR3 DNA is TGTGCCAGCAGTTTAACTCCCGGGACATCCCACGAGCAGTACTTC.

The rearrangement uses TRBV27 and TRBJ1-2, with TRBD1 matching over 9 bases. This CDR3 is built from 14 residues. Losses at the gene ends were 3 bases for V and 2 bases for J; bases not matched to a gene: 1. Germline V gives CDR1 MNHEY, CDR2 SMNVEV (reference sequence). The CDR3 loop reads CASSFGQGNYGYTF. The DNA of the CDR3 is TGTGCCAGCAGTTTCGGACAGGGGAACTATGGCTACACCTTC.

This chain joins TRBV9 and TRBJ1-1; tentative D call: TRBD1 (6 bases). Trimming took 4 bases from V and 3 from J, leaving 16 bases between them. The CDR3 extends over 15 amino acids. Germline V CDR1 and CDR2: SGDLS, YYNGEE. The CDR3 region is CASSTRTDRYTEAFF. CDR3 nucleotide sequence: TGTGCCAGCAGCACCCGGACAGATCGGTACACTGAAGCTTTCTTT.

The genes are TRBV5-1 and TRBJ1-1, with D tentatively TRBD1 (5 bases). Germline-derived CDR1 and CDR2 are SGHRS and YFSETQ. This CDR3 spans 15 amino acids. V dropped 0 bases and J dropped 3 bases, with 12 bases sitting between them. The CDR3 bases are TGCGCCAGCAGCTTGGCCAGTCCGGGGGACACTGAAGCTTTCTTT. Protein sequence: CASSLASPGDTEAFF.

The chain's CDR3 is CASSPGGEGTQYF. For the CDR3, the DNA is TGCGCCAGCAGCCCCGGGGGGGAAGGGACCCAGTACTTC. The J gene is TRBJ2-5, the V gene TRBV5-1; TRBD2 matches at 8 bases. Germline-derived CDR1 and CDR2 are SGHRS and YFSETQ. V shed 4 bases, J shed 7 bases, and the junction held 6 bases outside the gene matches. This CDR3 region has 13 residues.

The rearrangement joins TRBV4-2 to TRBJ2-1; the match to TRBD2 covers 7 bases. The CDR3 runs to 16 residues. V dropped 0 bases and J dropped 7; count of bases not matched to a gene: 9. In germline, CDR1 is LGHNA, CDR2 YNFKEQ. This chain's CDR3 is CASSQEGRGRTNEQFF. As DNA, the CDR3 is TGTGCCAGCAGCCAAGAAGGGCGGGGGAGAACGAATGAGCAGTTCTTC.

V and J are TRBV27 and TRBJ2-5, with D maybe TRBD1 (6 bases). Germline V gene sequence: CDR1 MNHEY, CDR2 SMNVEV (reference sequence). Trimming cost V 0 bases and J 7 bases, with 9 bases left between them. The CDR3 consists of 13 residues. CDR3 in amino acids: CASSLSGGRTQYF. CDR3 bases: TGTGCCAGCAGTTTATCAGGGGGAAGGACCCAGTACTTC.

V is TRBV27 and J is TRBJ2-7, with D maybe TRBD1 (5 bases). The CDR3 spans 13 residues. V was shortened by 2 bases and J by 1 base, with 6 bases between the two germline ends. Germline loops: CDR1 MNHEY, CDR2 SMNVEV (reference sequence). The CDR3 here is CASSLRGSYEQYF. CDR3 nucleotide sequence: TGTGCCAGCAGTTTAAGGGGATCCTACGAGCAGTACTTC.

The chain uses TRBV9 and TRBJ1-1, with 11 bases aligning to TRBD1. J lost 0 bases, V lost 0 bases, and 10 bases had no gene match. This CDR3 is built from 19 residues. Germline CDR1 is SGDLS and CDR2 is YYNGEE. CDR3 sequence reads: CASSVGGGTGGHLNTEAFF. The DNA of the CDR3 is TGTGCCAGCAGCGTAGGAGGGGGGACAGGGGGTCACTTGAACACTGAAGCTTTCTTT.

J is TRBJ1-2 and V is TRBV27, with D possibly TRBD1 on 5 matching bases. Looked up from germline, CDR1 is MNHEY and CDR2 is SMNVEV (reference sequence). V was shortened by 3 bases and J by 0 bases, with 8 bases between the two germline ends. The CDR3 has 14 residues. The CDR3 region has the DNA TGTGCCAGCAGTTTTCGGGGGACTAACTATGGCTACACCTTC. Encoded protein: CASSFRGTNYGYTF.

This clone was observed a single time. The V and J genes are TRBV7-8 and TRBJ1-4, with D unresolved. The CDR3 spans 16 residues. Trimming cost V 1 base and J 8 bases, with 17 bases left between them. Germline lookup yields CDR1 SGHVS and CDR2 FQNEAQ. CDR3 region: CASSLGAGPRGEKLFF. In DNA, the CDR3 is TGTGCCAGCAGCTTAGGTGCCGGGCCTCGCGGGGAAAAACTGTTTTTT.

This chain links TRBV19 with TRBJ2-7; 7 bases fit TRBD1. The CDR3 contains 14 residues. V lost 6 bases to trimming and J lost 3 bases; unmatched junction nucleotides: 8. Germline V gene lookup returns CDR1 LNHDA and CDR2 SQIVND (reference sequence). CDR3 protein: CASSLGTVYYEQYF. The CDR3 DNA sequence: TGTGCCAGTAGCCTGGGGACAGTCTACTACGAGCAGTACTTC.

The gene calls are TRBV30 and TRBJ1-2, with a tentative D call TRBD1 (5 bases). Germline V gene data show CDR1 as GTSNPN and CDR2 as SVGIG (reference sequence). CDR3 length equals 13 residues. The V end was cut by 7 bases, the J end by 8 bases, with 20 bases between. This CDR3 reads CAFHKAGPEGYTF. CDR3 coding DNA: TGTGCCTTCCACAAGGCGGGGCCGGAAGGCTACACCTTC.

This clone came up once. The V gene is TRBV12-5, the J gene TRBJ1-2, with 7 bases aligning to TRBD1. This CDR3 is built from 15 residues. Germline V gene lookup returns CDR1 LGHNT and CDR2 FRNRAP. The ends lost 0 bases at V and 3 bases at J; junction bases unmatched: 4. CDR3 sequence reads: CASGLVYRGDYGYTF. Written as DNA, the CDR3 is TGTGCTAGTGGTTTGGTGTACAGGGGTGACTATGGCTACACCTTC.

CDR3 protein: CASSLPGADYYEQYF. Written as DNA, the CDR3 is TGTGCCAGCAGCTTGCCAGGGGCCGATTACTACGAGCAGTACTTC. The chain employs TRBV5-6 and TRBJ2-7, with a possible D match to TRBD1 (6 bases). V lost 1 base to trimming and J lost 3 bases, with 14 bases between them. The CDR3 is 15 amino acids. The germline V gene has CDR1 SGHDT and CDR2 YYEEEE. Combining the CDR3 with reference TRBV5-6 and TRBJ2-7 gives the whole variable domain DAGVTQSPTHLIKTRGQQVTLRCSPKSGHDTVSWYQQALGQGPQFIFQYYEEEERQRGNFPDRFSGHQFPNYSSELNVNALLLGDSALYLCASSLPGADYYEQYFGPGTRLTVT.

The CDR3 sequence: CASSFGTGPSTDTQYF. The CDR3 nucleotides are TGTGCCAGCAGTTTCGGGACAGGGCCTAGCACAGATACGCAGTATTTT. This chain joins TRBV7-3 and TRBJ2-3; 9 bases fit TRBD1. Losses at the gene ends were 6 bases for V and 0 bases for J; bases not matched to a gene: 7. The CDR3 covers 16 residues. Germline V gene data show CDR1 as SGHTA and CDR2 as FQGTGA.

This rearrangement joins TRBV15 to TRBJ2-5; TRBD1 is a possible D gene (6 bases). CDR3 length: 14 amino acids. The germline gives CDR1 LNHNV, CDR2 YYDKDF (reference sequence). Trimming removed 8 bases from V and 7 bases from J, with 20 bases in between. In DNA form, the CDR3 reads TGTGCCACCTCGATCGCGAGGGGGTTGGTGACCCAGTACTTC. Its translation is CATSIARGLVTQYF.

This clone came up a few times. CDR3 DNA: TGTGCCAGCAGCGTGAGTGGGCTCCCGGACATTCAGTACTTC. Translating it yields CASSVSGLPDIQYF. The chain couples TRBV9 to TRBJ2-4; D is unresolved. This CDR3 has 14 residues. Germline loops: CDR1 SGDLS, CDR2 YYNGEE. Trimming stripped 2 bases from V and 8 bases from J, with 14 bases between.

The rearrangement joins TRBV6-1 to TRBJ1-2; unclear D gene. Germline CDR1 and CDR2: MNHNS and SASEGT. V lost 7 bases and J lost 4, with 16 bases in between. This CDR3 region has 14 residues. The CDR3 region is CASIPMWGGYGYTF. The CDR3 DNA reads as TGTGCCAGCATTCCGATGTGGGGAGGCTATGGCTACACCTTC.